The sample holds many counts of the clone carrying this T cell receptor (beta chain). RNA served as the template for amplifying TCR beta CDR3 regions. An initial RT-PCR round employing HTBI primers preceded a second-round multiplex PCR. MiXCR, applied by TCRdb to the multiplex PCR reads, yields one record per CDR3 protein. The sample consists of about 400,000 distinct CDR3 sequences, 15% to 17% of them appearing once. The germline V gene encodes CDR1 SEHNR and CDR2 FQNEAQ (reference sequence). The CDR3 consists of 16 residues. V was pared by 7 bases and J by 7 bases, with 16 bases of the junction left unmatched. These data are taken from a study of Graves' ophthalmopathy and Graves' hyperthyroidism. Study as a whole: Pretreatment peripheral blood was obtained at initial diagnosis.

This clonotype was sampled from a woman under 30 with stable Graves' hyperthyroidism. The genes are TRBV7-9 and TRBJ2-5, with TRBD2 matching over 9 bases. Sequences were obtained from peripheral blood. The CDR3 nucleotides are TGTGCCAGCACCAACCTAGCGGGGACTCGATTGGCGACCCAGTACTTC. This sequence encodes CASTNLAGTRLATQYF.